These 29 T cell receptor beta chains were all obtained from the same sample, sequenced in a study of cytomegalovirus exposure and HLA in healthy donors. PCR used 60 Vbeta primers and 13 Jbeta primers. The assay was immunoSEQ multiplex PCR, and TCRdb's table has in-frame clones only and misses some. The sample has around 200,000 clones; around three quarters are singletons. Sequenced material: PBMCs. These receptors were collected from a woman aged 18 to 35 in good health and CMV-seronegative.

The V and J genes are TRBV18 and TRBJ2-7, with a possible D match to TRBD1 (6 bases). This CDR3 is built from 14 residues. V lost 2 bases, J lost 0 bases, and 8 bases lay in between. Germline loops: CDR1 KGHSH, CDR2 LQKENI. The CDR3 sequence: CASSPEGDSYEQYF. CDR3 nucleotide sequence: TGTGCCAGCTCACCAGAGGGGGACTCCTACGAGCAGTACTTC. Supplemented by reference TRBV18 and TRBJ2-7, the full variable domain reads NAGVMQNPRHLVRRRGQEARLRCSPMKGHSHVYWYRQLPEEGLKFMVYLQKENIIDESGMPKERFSAEFPKEGPSILRIQQVVRGDSAAYFCASSPEGDSYEQYFGPGTRLTVT.

CDR3 residues: CASSLNGAENTEAFF. The DNA of the CDR3 is TGTGCCAGCAGCTTAAATGGGGCGGAGAACACTGAAGCTTTCTTT. V is TRBV7-3 and J is TRBJ1-1; possible D gene TRBD1, 5 bases. In germline, CDR1 is SGHTA, CDR2 FQGTGA. There are 15 residues in the CDR3. Trimming took off 1 base at V and 1 base at J, with 10 bases between the two ends.

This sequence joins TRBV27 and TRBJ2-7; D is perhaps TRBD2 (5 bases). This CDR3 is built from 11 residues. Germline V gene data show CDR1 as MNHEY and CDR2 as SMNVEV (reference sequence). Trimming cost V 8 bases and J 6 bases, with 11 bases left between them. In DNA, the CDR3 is TGTGCCAGCTCCCGGGGATCCGAGCAGTACTTC. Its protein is CASSRGSEQYF.

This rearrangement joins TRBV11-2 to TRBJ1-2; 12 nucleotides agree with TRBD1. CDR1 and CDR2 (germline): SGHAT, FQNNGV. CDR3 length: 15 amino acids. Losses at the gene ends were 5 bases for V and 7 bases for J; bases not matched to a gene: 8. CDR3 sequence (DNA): TGTGCCAGCAGCCAGCACGGGACAGGGGGCAGTGGCTACACCTTC. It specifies CASSQHGTGGSGYTF.

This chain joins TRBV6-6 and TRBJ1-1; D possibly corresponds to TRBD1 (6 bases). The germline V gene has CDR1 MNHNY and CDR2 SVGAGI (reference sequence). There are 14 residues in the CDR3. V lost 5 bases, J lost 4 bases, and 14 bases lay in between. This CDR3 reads CASSLQGSGTEAFF. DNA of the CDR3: TGTGCCAGCAGTCTACAGGGATCGGGCACTGAAGCTTTCTTT.

CDR3 sequence reads: CASSLSNSRPLADTDTQYF. Here the CDR3 DNA reads TGTGCCAGCAGTTTATCTAACTCCCGCCCACTAGCGGACACAGATACGCAGTATTTT. The chain links TRBV27 to TRBJ2-3; 8 positions match TRBD2. The length of the CDR3 is 19 residues. CDR1 is MNHEY, CDR2 SMNVEV, per germline (reference sequence). J gave up 2 bases and V 0 bases, and 13 bases lay outside the gene matches.

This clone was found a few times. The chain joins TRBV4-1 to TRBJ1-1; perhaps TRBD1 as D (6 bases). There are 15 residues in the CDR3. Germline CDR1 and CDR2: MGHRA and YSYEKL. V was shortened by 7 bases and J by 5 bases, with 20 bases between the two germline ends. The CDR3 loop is CASNSNQGSLTEAFF. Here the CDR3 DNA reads TGCGCCAGCAACTCCAATCAGGGGAGCCTAACTGAAGCTTTCTTT.

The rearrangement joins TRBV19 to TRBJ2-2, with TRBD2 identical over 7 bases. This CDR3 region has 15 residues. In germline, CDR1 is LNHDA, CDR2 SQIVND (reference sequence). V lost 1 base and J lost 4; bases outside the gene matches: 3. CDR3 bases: TGTGCCAGTAGTATAGTTTGGGGGGGCACCGGGGAGCTGTTTTTT. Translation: CASSIVWGGTGELFF.

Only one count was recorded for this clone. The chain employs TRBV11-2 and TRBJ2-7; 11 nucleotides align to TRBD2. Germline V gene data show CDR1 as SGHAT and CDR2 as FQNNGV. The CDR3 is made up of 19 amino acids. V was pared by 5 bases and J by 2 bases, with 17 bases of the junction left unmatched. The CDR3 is CASSPYRGHSGRGPYEQYF. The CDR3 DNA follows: TGTGCCAGCAGCCCCTACAGGGGGCATAGCGGGAGGGGACCCTACGAGCAGTACTTC.

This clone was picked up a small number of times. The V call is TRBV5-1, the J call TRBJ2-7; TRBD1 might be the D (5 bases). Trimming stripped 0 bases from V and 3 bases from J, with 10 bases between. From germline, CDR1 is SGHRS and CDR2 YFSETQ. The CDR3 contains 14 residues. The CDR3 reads CASSLGQQLYEQYF. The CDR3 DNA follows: TGCGCCAGCAGCTTGGGACAGCAACTCTACGAGCAGTACTTC.

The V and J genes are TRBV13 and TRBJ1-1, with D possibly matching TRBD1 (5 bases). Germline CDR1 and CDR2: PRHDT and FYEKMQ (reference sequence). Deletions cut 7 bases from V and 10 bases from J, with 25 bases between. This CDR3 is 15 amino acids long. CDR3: CASNLRRQLPLGAFF. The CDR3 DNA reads TGTGCCAGCAACCTCCGCCGACAGCTCCCTTTGGGAGCTTTCTTT.

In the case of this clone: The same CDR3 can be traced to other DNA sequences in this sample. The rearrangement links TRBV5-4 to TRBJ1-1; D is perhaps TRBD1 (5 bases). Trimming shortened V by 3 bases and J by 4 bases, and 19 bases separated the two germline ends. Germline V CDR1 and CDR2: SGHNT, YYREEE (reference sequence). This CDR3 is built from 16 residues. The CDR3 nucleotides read TGTGCCAGCAGCTCCAGAACCCAGGGTTTTGGCACTGAAGCTTTCTTT. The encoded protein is CASSSRTQGFGTEAFF.

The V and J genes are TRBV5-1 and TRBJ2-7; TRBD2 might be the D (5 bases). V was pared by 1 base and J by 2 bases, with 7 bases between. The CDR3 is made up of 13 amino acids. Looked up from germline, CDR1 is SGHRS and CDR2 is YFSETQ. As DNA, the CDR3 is TGCGCCAGCAGCTTGCCGGGGACCTACGAGCAGTACTTC. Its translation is CASSLPGTYEQYF.

The CDR3 protein is CASVYWNEQFF. DNA of the CDR3: TGTGCCAGCGTGTACTGGAATGAGCAGTTCTTC. This chain links TRBV6-1 with TRBJ2-1; D remains ambiguous. Trimming removed 8 bases from V and 7 bases from J, with 9 bases in between. The CDR3 runs 11 residues. Germline CDR1 and CDR2: MNHNS and SASEGT.

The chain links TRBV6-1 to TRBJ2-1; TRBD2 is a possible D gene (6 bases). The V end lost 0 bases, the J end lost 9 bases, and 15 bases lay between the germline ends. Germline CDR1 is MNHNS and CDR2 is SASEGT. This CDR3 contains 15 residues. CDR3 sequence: CASSEAGKFGGEQFF. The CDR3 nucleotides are TGTGCCAGCAGTGAAGCAGGGAAATTCGGGGGTGAGCAGTTCTTC.

CDR3 nucleotides: TGTGCCAGCAGCCTTCTAGCGGGGGCCTCCTACGAGCAGTACTTC. This encodes CASSLLAGASYEQYF. The genes are TRBV5-5 and TRBJ2-7, with 10 nucleotides matching TRBD2. V lost 4 bases to trimming and J lost 0 bases; unmatched junction nucleotides: 4. The CDR3 totals 15 residues. Germline-derived CDR1 and CDR2 are SGHKS and YYEKEE (reference sequence).

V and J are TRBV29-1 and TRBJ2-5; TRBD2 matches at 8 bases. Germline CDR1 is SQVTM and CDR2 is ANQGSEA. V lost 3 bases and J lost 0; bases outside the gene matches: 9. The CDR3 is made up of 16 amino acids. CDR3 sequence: CSVEETGGKHQETQYF. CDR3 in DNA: TGCAGCGTTGAGGAAACGGGGGGGAAGCACCAAGAGACCCAGTACTTC.

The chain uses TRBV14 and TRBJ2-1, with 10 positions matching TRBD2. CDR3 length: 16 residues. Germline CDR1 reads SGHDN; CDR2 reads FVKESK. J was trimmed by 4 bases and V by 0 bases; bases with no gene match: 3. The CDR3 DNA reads TGTGCCAGCAGCCAAGAAAGGACTAGCGGATACAATGAGCAGTTCTTC. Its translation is CASSQERTSGYNEQFF.

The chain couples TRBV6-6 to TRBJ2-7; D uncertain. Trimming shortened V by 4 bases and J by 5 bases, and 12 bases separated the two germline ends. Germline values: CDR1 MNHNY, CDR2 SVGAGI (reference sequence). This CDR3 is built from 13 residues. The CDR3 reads CASSFRGINEQYF. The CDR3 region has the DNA TGTGCCAGCAGTTTCCGCGGAATCAACGAGCAGTACTTC.

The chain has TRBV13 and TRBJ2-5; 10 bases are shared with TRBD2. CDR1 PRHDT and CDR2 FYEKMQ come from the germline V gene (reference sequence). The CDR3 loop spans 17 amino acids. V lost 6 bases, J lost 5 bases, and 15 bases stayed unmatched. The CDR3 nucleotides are TGTGCCAGCAGAGGGCTAGCGGGAGCCCCCGAGGGGGAGACCCAGTACTTC. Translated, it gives CASRGLAGAPEGETQYF.

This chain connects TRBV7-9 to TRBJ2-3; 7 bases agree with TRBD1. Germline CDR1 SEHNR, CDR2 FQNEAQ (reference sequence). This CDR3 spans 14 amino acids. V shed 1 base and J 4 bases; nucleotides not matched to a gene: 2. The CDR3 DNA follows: TGTGCCAGCAGCTTAGAAGACAGGGCAGATACGCAGTATTTT. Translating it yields CASSLEDRADTQYF. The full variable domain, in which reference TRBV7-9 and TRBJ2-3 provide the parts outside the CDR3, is DTGVSQNPRHKITKRGQNVTFRCDPISEHNRLYWYRQTLGQGPEFLTYFQNEAQLEKSRLLSDRFSAERPKGSFSTLEIQRTEQGDSAMYLCASSLEDRADTQYFGPGTRLTVL.

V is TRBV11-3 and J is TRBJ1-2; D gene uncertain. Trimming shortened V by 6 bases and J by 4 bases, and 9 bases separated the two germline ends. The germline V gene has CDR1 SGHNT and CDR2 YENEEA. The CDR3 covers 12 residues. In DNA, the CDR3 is TGTGCCAGCAGAGCGTTCCGCTATGGCTACACCTTC. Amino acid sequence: CASRAFRYGYTF.

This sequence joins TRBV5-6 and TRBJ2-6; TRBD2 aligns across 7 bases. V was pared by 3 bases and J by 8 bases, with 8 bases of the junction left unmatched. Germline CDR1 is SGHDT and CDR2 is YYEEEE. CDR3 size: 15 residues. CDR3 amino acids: CASSSLGGGSNVLTF. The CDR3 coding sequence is TGTGCCAGCAGCTCCCTTGGGGGGGGATCCAACGTCCTGACTTTC.

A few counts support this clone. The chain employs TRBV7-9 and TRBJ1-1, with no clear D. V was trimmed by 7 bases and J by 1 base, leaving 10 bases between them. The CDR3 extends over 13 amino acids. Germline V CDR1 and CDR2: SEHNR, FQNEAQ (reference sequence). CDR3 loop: CASNPVRNTEAFF. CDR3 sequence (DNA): TGTGCCAGCAACCCCGTCAGGAACACTGAAGCTTTCTTT. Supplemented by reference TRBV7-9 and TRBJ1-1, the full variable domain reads DTGVSQNPRHKITKRGQNVTFRCDPISEHNRLYWYRQTLGQGPEFLTYFQNEAQLEKSRLLSDRFSAERPKGSFSTLEIQRTEQGDSAMYLCASNPVRNTEAFFGQGTRLTVV.

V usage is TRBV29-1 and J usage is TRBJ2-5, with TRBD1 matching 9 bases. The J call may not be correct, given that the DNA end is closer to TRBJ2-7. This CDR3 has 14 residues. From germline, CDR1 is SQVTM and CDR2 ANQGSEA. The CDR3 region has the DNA TGCAGCGTTCTCGGGACAGGGAGTTCCTACGAGCAGTACTTC. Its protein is CSVLGTGSSYEQYF.

The CDR3 protein is CASSSPKEGVTEAFF. CDR3 nucleotide sequence: TGTGCCAGCAGTTCGCCAAAAGAAGGGGTAACTGAAGCTTTCTTT. The chain links TRBV27 to TRBJ1-1; D possibly corresponds to TRBD1 (5 bases). Germline lookup yields CDR1 MNHEY and CDR2 SMNVEV (reference sequence). The CDR3 contains 15 residues. V lost 4 bases and J lost 5, with 17 bases in between.

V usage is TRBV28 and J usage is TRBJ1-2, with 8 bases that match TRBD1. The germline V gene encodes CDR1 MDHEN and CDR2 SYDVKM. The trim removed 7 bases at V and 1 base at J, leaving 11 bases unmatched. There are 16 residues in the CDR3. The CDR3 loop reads CASTIRQGRVNYGYTF. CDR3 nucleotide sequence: TGTGCCAGCACCATACGACAGGGGAGGGTTAACTATGGCTACACCTTC.

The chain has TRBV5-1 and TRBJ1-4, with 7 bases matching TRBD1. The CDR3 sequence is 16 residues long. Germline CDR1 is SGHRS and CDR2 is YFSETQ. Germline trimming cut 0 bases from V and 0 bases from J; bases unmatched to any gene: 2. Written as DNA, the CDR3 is TGCGCCAGCAGCTTGGGGACAGGCGCAACTAATGAAAAACTGTTTTTT. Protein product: CASSLGTGATNEKLFF.

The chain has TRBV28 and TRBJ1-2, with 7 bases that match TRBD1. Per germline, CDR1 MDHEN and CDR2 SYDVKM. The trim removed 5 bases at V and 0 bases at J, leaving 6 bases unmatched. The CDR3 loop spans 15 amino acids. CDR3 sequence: CASSTGQVSNYGYTF. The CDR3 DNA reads TGTGCCAGCAGTACCGGACAGGTATCTAACTATGGCTACACCTTC.